The entry below describes one TCR beta chain. Its antigen is as yet unknown. Germline CDR1 and CDR2: LGHNA and YNFKEQ. Trimming stripped 4 bases from V and 3 bases from J, with 10 bases between. This CDR3 has 14 residues. One entry per CDR3 protein results from TCRdb running MiXCR on the 5' RACE reads. The data contain a few hundred thousand distinct CDR3 sequences, about a fifth of them seen just once; the ten biggest clones take up 10% to 15%. The data originate from a study of identical twins. Study-wide points: Carriage of fewer insertions was seen in abundant cord blood beta clonotypes, whereas memory repertoires showed none. Where out-of-frame alpha sequences were twin-shared, they showed excess low generation probability.

Donors uniformly comprised healthy Caucasians. The specimen was naive T cells sorted from blood. This receptor was taken from a man aged 45-60 years in good health. The chain has TRBV4-2 and TRBJ2-1; possibly TRBD1 for D (5 bases). CDR3 bases: TGTGCCAGCAGCCCTACAGGTGACTACAATGAGCAGTTCTTC. Translation: CASSPTGDYNEQFF.